The rows below give T cell receptor beta chains drawn from one sample of a study of naive and memory T cell subsets. TCRdb fed the UMI-ligation and nested PCR reads into MiXCR, producing one record per CDR3 protein. The repertoire consists of around 140,000 distinct CDR3 sequences, with approximately 18% occurring once and the leading ten covering 0.55% to 0.75%. The sample comprised naive CD8+ T cells from blood. The receptors were sampled from a human donor in good health. CDR3s include the opening cysteine and the closing phenylalanine or tryptophan. Each record gives: V gene, J gene, CDR3 protein.

TRBV15	TRBJ2-4	CATSRDWGSAGGNIQYF
TRBV30	TRBJ2-5	CAWSEGAGLGETQYF
TRBV10-3	TRBJ2-7	CAITGTDTYEQYF
TRBV11-2	TRBJ2-1	CASSPGTGEQFF
TRBV10-3	TRBJ2-7	CAISDGTSGRKVYEQYF
TRBV20-1	TRBJ1-5	CSARPMDREGQPQHF
TRBV28	TRBJ2-3	CASSLSAELTDTQYF
TRBV29-1	TRBJ2-1	CSVEDALGSSYNEQFF
TRBV29-1	TRBJ2-7	CSVGLAGSYEQYF
TRBV4-1	TRBJ1-2	CASSQATAYGYTF
TRBV6-2/TRBV6-3	TRBJ2-1	CASSYWVADHNEQFF
TRBV20-1	TRBJ2-7	CSARRVSSYEQYF
TRBV3-1	TRBJ1-3	CATATEGNTIYF
TRBV12-3/TRBV12-4	TRBJ2-7	CASSGLTHYEQYF
TRBV28	TRBJ2-7	CASSPRGGSGHEQYF
TRBV29-1	TRBJ1-2	CSVPTLLGDGYTF
TRBV12-3/TRBV12-4	TRBJ1-1	CASSADRPEAFF
TRBV6-5	TRBJ1-2	CASTIKGGRPGYGYTF
TRBV12-3/TRBV12-4	TRBJ1-2	CASSPRGDPNYGYTF
TRBV10-2	TRBJ2-7	CASSGVTGGYEQYF
TRBV28	TRBJ2-1	CASSLFGGDYNEQFF
TRBV29-1	TRBJ1-1	CSVPTTGGTEAFF
TRBV27	TRBJ1-1	CASSPIRSLKGEAFF
TRBV18	TRBJ1-5	CASSPEGRYSNQPQHF
TRBV27	TRBJ1-5	CASSHGADNQPQHF
TRBV24-1	TRBJ2-5	CATSDGHQETQYF
TRBV29-1	TRBJ2-7	CSVSAGRYEQYF
TRBV5-1	TRBJ2-7	CASTVSSGSYEQYF
TRBV20-1	TRBJ1-1	CSALGPLDTEAFF
TRBV10-2	TRBJ2-3	CASSETTSPFTDTQYF
TRBV19	TRBJ2-1	CASNIQGAIEQFF
TRBV24-1	TRBJ2-1	CATSGNYNEQFF
TRBV20-1	TRBJ2-1	CSAVRTSGRHGEQFF
TRBV12-3/TRBV12-4	TRBJ1-2	CASNPGGFGYTF
TRBV5-6	TRBJ2-2	CASSLGRRELFF
TRBV7-8	TRBJ2-7	CASSLGRTRDYEQYF
TRBV28	TRBJ2-1	CASSLPGAAYNEQFF
TRBV28	TRBJ2-4	CASSYRESSLDIQYF
TRBV7-6	TRBJ2-1	CASRGLAADNEQFF
TRBV2	TRBJ1-1	CATNPQGLTEAFF
TRBV28	TRBJ2-1	CASSLLLAGYNEQFF
TRBV20-1	TRBJ2-7	CSARPGTSYEQYF
TRBV3-1	TRBJ2-7	CASSQDSLAGAYEQYF
TRBV28	TRBJ1-4	CASSLPESNEKLFF
TRBV10-3	TRBJ2-1	CAIRPDSYNEQFF
TRBV7-9	TRBJ2-3	CASSSGTGWRDTQYF
TRBV14	TRBJ2-7	CASSEDRSYEQYF
TRBV28	TRBJ2-3	CASSGWGQGPCTDTQYF
TRBV7-9	TRBJ2-1	CASSLAKVGTGTYNEQFF
TRBV29-1	TRBJ2-1	CSAESRLDNEQFF
TRBV9	TRBJ2-6	CASSGNPSGANVLTF
TRBV6-2/TRBV6-3	TRBJ2-5	CASSDRTGPGETQYF
TRBV13	TRBJ2-7	CASSLEGGNPSEQYF
TRBV28	TRBJ2-5	CASSSVLGELESETQYF
TRBV4-3	TRBJ2-1	CASSQQIGSEQFF